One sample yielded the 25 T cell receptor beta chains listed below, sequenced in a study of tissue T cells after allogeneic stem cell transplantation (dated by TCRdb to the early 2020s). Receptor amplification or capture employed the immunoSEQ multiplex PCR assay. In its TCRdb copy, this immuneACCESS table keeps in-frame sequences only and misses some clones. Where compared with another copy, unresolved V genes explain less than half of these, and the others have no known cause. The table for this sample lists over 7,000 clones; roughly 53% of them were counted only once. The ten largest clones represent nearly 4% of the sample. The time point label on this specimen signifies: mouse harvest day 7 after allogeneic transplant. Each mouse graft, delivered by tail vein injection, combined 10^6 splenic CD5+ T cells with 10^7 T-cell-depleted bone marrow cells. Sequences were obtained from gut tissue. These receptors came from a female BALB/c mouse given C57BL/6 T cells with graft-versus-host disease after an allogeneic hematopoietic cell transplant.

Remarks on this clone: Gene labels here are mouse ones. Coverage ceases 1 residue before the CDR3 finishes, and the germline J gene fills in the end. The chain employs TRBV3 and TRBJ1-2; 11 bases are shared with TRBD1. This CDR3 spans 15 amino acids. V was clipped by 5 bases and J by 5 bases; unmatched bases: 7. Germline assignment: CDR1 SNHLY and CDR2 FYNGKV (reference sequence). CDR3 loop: CASSPGTGGGSDYTF. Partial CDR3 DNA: TGTGCCAGCAGCCCTGGGACAGGGGGAGGGTCCGACTACACC.

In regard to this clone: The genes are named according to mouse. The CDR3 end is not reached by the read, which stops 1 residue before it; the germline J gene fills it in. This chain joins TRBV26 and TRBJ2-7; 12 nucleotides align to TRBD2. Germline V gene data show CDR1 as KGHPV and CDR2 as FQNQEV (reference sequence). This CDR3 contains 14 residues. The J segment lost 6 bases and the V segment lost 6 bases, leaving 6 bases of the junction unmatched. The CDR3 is CASSSGTGGREQYF. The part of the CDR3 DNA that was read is TGTGCCAGCAGCTCCGGGACTGGGGGGCGTGAACAGTAC.

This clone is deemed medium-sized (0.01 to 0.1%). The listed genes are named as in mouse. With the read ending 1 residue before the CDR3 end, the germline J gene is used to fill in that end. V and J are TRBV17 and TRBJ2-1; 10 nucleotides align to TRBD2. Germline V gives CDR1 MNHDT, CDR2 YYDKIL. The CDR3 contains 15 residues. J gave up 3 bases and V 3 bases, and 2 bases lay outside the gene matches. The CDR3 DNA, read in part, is TGTGCTAGCAGTAGTCTGGGGGGGCGCTATGCTGAGCAGTTC. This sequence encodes CASSSLGGRYAEQF. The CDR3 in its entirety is CASSSLGGRYAEQFF.

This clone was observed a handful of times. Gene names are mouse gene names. Partial CDR3 DNA: TGTGCCAGCAGTCTTGGATCCTATTCTGGAAATACGCTCTAT. Translating gives CASSLGSYSGNTLY. The entire CDR3 sequence reads CASSLGSYSGNTLYF. This chain links TRBV26 with TRBJ1-3; no clear D gene. The CDR3 end lies 1 residue beyond the end of the read and is filled in from the germline J gene. The CDR3 length is 15 residues. Trimming took off 3 bases at V and 0 bases at J, with 9 bases between the two ends. CDR1 is KGHPV, CDR2 FQNQEV, per germline (reference sequence).

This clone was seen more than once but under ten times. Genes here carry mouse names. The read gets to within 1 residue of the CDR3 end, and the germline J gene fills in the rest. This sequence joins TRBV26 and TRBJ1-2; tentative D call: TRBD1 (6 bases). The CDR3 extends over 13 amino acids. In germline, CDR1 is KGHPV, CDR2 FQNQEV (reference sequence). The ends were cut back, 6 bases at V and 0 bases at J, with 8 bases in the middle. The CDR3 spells CASSGTPNSDYTF. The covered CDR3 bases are TGTGCCAGCAGCGGGACACCAAACTCCGACTACACC.

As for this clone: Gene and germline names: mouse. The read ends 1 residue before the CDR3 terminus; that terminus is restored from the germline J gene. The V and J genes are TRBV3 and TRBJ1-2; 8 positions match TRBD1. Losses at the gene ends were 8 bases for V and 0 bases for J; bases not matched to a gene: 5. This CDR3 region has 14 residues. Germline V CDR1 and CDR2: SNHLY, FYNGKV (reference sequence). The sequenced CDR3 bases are TGTGCCAGCGGCGGGGACAGGACAAACTCCGACTACACC. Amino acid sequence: CASGGDRTNSDYT. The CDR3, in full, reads CASGGDRTNSDYTF.

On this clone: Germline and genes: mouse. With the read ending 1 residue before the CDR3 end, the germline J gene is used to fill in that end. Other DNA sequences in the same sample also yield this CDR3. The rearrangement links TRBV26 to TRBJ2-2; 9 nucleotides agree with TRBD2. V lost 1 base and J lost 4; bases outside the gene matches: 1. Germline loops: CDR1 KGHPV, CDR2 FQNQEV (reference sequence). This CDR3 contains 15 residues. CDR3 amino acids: CASSLLGGRTGQLYF. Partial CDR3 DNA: TGTGCCAGCAGTCTGTTGGGGGGGCGCACCGGGCAGCTCTAC.

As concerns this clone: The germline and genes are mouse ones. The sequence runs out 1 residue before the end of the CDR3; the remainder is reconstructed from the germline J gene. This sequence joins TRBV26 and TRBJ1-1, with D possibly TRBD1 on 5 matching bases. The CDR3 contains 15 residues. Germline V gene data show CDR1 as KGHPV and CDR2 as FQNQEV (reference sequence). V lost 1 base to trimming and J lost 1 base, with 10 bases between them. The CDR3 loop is CASSLWGRENTEVFF. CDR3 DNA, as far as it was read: TGTGCCAGCAGTCTGTGGGGGAGGGAAAACACAGAAGTCTTC.

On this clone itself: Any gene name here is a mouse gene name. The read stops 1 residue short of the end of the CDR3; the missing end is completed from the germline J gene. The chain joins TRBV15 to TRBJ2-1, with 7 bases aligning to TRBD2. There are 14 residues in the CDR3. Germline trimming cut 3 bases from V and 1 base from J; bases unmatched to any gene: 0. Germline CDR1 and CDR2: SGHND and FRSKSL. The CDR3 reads CASSLTGNYAEQFF. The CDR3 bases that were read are TGTGCCAGCAGTTTGACTGGGAACTATGCTGAGCAGTTC.

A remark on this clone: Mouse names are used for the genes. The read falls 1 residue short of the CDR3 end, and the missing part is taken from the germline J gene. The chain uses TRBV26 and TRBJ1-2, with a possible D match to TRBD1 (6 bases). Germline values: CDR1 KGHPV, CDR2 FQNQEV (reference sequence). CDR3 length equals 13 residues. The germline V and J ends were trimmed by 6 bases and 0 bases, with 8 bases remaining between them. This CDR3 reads CASRGQTNSDYTF. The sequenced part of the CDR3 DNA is TGTGCCAGCAGAGGACAGACAAACTCCGACTACACC.

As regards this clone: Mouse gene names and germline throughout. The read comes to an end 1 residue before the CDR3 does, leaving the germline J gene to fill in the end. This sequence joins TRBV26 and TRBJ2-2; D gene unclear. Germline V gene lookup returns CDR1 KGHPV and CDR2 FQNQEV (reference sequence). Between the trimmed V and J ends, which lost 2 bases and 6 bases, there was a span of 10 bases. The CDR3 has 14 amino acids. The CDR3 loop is CASSLNRGSGQLYF. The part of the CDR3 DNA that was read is TGTGCCAGCAGTCTGAACAGAGGGTCCGGGCAGCTCTAC.

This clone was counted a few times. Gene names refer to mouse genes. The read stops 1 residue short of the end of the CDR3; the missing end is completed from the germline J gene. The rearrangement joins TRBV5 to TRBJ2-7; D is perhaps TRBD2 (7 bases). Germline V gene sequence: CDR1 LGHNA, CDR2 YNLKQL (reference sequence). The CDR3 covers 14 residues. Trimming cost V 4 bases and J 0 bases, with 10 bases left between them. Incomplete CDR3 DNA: TGTGCCAGCAGCCGAGGGGGGGACTCCTATGAACAGTAC. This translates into CASSRGGDSYEQY. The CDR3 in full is CASSRGGDSYEQYF.

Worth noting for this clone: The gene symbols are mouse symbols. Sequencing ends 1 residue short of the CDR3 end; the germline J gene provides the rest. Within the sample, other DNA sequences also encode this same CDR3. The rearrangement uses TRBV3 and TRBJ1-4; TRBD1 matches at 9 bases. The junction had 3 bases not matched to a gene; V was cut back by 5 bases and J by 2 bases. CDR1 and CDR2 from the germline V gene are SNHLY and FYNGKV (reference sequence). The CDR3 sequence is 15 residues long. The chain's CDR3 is CASSPGQGSNERLFF. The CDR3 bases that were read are TGTGCCAGCAGCCCGGGACAGGGCTCCAACGAAAGATTATTT.

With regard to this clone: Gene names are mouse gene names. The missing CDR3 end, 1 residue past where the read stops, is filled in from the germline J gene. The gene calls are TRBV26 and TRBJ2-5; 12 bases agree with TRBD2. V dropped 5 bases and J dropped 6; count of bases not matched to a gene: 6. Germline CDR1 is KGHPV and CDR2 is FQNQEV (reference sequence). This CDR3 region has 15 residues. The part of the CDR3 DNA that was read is TGTGCCAGCAGTGTGACTGGGGGGGCGAGGGACACCCAGTAC. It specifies CASSVTGGARDTQY. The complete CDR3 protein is CASSVTGGARDTQYF.

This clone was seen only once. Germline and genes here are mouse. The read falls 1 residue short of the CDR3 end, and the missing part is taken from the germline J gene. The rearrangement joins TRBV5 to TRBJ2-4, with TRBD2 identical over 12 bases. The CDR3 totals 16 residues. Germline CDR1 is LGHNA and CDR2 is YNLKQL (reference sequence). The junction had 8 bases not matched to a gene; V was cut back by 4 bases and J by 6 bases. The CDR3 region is CASSPRLGGRGNTLYF. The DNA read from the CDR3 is TGTGCCAGCAGCCCCAGACTGGGGGGGCGGGGGAACACCTTGTAC.

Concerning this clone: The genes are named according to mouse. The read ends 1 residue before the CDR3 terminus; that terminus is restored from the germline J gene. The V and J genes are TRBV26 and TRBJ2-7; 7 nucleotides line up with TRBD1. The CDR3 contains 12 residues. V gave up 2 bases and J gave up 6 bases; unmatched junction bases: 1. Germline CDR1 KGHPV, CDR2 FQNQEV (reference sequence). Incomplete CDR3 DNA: TGTGCCAGCAGTCTGGACAGGGCTGAACAGTAC. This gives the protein CASSLDRAEQY. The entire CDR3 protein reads CASSLDRAEQYF.

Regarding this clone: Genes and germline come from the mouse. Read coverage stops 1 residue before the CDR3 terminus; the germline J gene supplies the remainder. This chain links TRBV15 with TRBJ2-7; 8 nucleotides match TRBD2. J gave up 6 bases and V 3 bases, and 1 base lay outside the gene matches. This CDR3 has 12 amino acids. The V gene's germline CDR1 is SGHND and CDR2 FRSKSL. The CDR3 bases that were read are TGTGCCAGCAGTTTTGGGGGGGGTGAACAGTAC. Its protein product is CASSFGGGEQY. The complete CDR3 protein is CASSFGGGEQYF.

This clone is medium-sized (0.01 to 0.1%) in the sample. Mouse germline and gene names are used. CDR3 bases read: TGTGCCAGCAGCCGACAGGGGGCGTCAAACTCCGACTACACC. It translates to CASSRQGASNSDYT. The full CDR3 sequence reads CASSRQGASNSDYTF. This rearrangement joins TRBV19 to TRBJ1-2; 10 bases fit TRBD1. The CDR3 end falls 1 residue outside the read, so it is completed with the germline J gene. This CDR3 region has 15 residues. The V gene's germline CDR1 is FNHDT and CDR2 SITEND (reference sequence). Germline trimming cut 5 bases from V and 0 bases from J; bases unmatched to any gene: 4.

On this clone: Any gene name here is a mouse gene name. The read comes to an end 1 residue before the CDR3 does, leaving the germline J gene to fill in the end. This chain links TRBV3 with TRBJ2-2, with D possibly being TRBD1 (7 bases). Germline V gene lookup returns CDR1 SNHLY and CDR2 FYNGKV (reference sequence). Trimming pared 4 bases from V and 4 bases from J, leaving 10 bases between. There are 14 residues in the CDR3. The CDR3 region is CASSSQGGTGQLYF. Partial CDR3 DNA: TGTGCCAGCAGCTCCCAGGGGGGCACCGGGCAGCTCTAC.

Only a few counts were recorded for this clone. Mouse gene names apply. This CDR3 reads CASSQDLGGSSQNTLYF. CDR3 DNA, as far as it was read: TGTGCCAGCAGCCAAGATCTTGGGGGGTCTAGTCAAAACACCTTGTAC. The gene calls are TRBV5 and TRBJ2-4; 7 positions match TRBD2. With the read ending 1 residue before the CDR3 end, the germline J gene is used to fill in that end. Germline V gene data show CDR1 as LGHNA and CDR2 as YNLKQL (reference sequence). This CDR3 has 17 residues. Germline trimming cut 0 bases from V and 0 bases from J; bases unmatched to any gene: 6.

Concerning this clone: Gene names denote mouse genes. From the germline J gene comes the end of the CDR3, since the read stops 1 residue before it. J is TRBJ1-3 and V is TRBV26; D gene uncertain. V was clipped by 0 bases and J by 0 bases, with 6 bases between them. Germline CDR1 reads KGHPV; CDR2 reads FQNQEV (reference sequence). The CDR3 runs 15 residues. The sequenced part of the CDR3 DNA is TGTGCCAGCAGTCTGTCGGTCAGTTCTGGAAATACGCTCTAT. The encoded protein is CASSLSVSSGNTLY. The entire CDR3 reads CASSLSVSSGNTLYF.

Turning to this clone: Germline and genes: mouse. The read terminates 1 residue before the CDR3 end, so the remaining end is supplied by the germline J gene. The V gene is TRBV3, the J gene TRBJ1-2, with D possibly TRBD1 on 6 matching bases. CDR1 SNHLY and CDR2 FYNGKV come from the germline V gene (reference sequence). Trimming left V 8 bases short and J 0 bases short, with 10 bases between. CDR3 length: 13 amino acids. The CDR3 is CASGGQANSDYTF. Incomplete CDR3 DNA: TGTGCCAGCGGGGGACAAGCAAACTCCGACTACACC. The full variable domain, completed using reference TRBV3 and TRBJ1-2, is GPKVLQIPSHQIIDMGQMVTLNCDPVSNHLYFYWYKQILGQQMEFLVNFYNGKVMEKSKLFKDQFSVERPDGSYFTLKIQPTALEDSAVYFCASGGQANSDYTFGSGTRLLVI.

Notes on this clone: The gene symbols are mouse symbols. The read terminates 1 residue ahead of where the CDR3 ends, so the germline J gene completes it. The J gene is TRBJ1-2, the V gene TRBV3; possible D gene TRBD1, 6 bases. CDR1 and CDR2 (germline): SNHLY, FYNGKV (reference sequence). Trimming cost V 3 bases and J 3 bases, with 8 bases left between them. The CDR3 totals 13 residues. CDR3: CASSLAGDSDYTF. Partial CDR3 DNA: TGTGCCAGCAGCTTGGCAGGGGACTCCGACTACACC.

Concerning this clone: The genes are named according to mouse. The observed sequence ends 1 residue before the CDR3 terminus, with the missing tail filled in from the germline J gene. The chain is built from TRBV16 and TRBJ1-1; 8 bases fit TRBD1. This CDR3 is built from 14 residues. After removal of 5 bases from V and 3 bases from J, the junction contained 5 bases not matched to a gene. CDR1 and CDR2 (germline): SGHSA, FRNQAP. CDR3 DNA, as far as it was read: TGTGCAAGCAGCCCTCAGGGGGCGGACACAGAAGTCTTC. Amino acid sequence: CASSPQGADTEVF. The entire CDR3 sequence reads CASSPQGADTEVFF.

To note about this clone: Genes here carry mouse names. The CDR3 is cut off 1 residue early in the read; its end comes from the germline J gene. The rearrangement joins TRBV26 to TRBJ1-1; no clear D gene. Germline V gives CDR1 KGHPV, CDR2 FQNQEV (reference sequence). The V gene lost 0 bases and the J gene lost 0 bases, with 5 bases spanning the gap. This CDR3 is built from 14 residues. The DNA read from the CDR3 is TGTGCCAGCAGTCTGTCATCTGCAAACACAGAAGTCTTC. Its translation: CASSLSSANTEVF. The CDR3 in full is CASSLSSANTEVFF.